The 19 T cell receptor beta chains below were found in one sample sequenced in a study of shared clonotypes between healthy human individuals. CD45RO-negative, CCR7-positively selected cells formed the naive CD8 fraction, excluding terminally differentiated effector memory CD45RA+ cells. Repertoires were generated with immunoSEQ multiplex PCR, while TCRdb's copy carries only in-frame clones and drops some. Here the sample spans millions of clones, approximately 95% being singletons. The sample was naive CD8+ T cells sorted from blood. Receptors originate from a man aged 18 to 29 in good health.

As concerns this clone: This same CDR3 is encoded by further DNA sequences in the sample. This chain uses TRBV5-6 with TRBJ2-1; D is ambiguous. The germline gives CDR1 SGHDT, CDR2 YYEEEE. The CDR3 consists of 13 residues. V was shortened by 0 bases and J by 7 bases, with 8 bases between the two germline ends. CDR3 coding DNA: TGTGCCAGCAGCTTGGGACCGCGGAATGAGCAGTTCTTC. Translating gives CASSLGPRNEQFF.

To note about this clone: Different DNA sequences within this sample yield the same CDR3. CDR3 residues: CASSLFGTGDTDTQYF. CDR3 DNA sequence: TGTGCCAGCAGTTTATTCGGGACAGGGGACACAGATACGCAGTATTTT. The chain couples TRBV27 to TRBJ2-3, with 10 positions matching TRBD1. The junction had 3 bases not matched to a gene; V was cut back by 1 base and J by 2 bases. In germline, CDR1 is MNHEY, CDR2 SMNVEV (reference sequence). The CDR3 totals 16 residues.

This chain connects TRBV7-6 to TRBJ1-6, with 7 bases matching TRBD1. J was trimmed by 7 bases and V by 5 bases; bases with no gene match: 8. Germline V gene data show CDR1 as SGHVS and CDR2 as FNYEAQ. This CDR3 region has 15 residues. The DNA for the CDR3 is TGTGCCAGCAGCCTCCGGGACAGCCCGAATTCACCCCTCCACTTT. It translates to CASSLRDSPNSPLHF.

This chain connects TRBV5-1 to TRBJ2-7; D uncertain. Trimming took off 3 bases at V and 2 bases at J, with 12 bases between the two ends. Germline-derived CDR1 and CDR2 are SGHRS and YFSETQ. The CDR3 totals 14 residues. The CDR3: CASSSGLGTYEQYF. In DNA form, the CDR3 reads TGCGCCAGCAGCTCGGGTCTCGGAACCTACGAGCAGTACTTC. Combining the CDR3 with reference TRBV5-1 and TRBJ2-7 gives the whole variable domain KAGVTQTPRYLIKTRGQQVTLSCSPISGHRSVSWYQQTPGQGLQFLFEYFSETQRNKGNFPGRFSGRQFSNSRSEMNVSTLELGDSALYLCASSSGLGTYEQYFGPGTRLTVT.

This clone showed up just once. The rearrangement links TRBV27 to TRBJ2-1; 8 bases match TRBD2. CDR1 is MNHEY, CDR2 SMNVEV, per germline (reference sequence). The V gene end was trimmed by 5 bases and the J gene end by 9 bases; junction bases not matched to a gene: 9. The CDR3 runs to 14 residues. CDR3 in amino acids: CASSSGSMVGEQFF. The CDR3, as DNA: TGTGCCAGCAGTAGCGGGAGTATGGTTGGTGAGCAGTTCTTC.

The chain uses TRBV4-1 and TRBJ2-5, with TRBD1 as a possible D gene (6 bases). The DNA end lines up better with TRBJ2-7; the J call may be wrong. Germline CDR1 MGHRA, CDR2 YSYEKL. This CDR3 has 14 amino acids. The CDR3 sequence is CASSQGTGTYEQYF. CDR3 in DNA: TGCGCCAGCAGCCAAGGAACAGGGACCTACGAGCAGTACTTC.

The CDR3: CASSFRALGNTIYF. The DNA for the CDR3 is TGTGCCAGCAGTTTTCGGGCGTTAGGAAACACCATATATTTT. The chain is built from TRBV28 and TRBJ1-3; D not resolved. The length of the CDR3 is 14 residues. The V gene lost 3 bases and the J gene lost 4 bases, with 10 bases spanning the gap. Germline loops: CDR1 MDHEN, CDR2 SYDVKM.

The rearrangement joins TRBV5-5 to TRBJ1-2, with 7 bases fitting TRBD1. The V gene's germline CDR1 is SGHKS and CDR2 YYEKEE (reference sequence). Trimming took 0 bases from V and 2 from J; bases not matched to a gene: 7. There are 16 residues in the CDR3. CDR3 sequence: CASSLEGTALNYGYTF. The CDR3 bases are TGTGCCAGCAGCTTGGAGGGGACAGCTCTAAACTATGGCTACACCTTC.

The chain employs TRBV30 and TRBJ2-7; maybe TRBD2 (7 bases). The V and J ends lost 1 base and 6 bases respectively, with 13 bases between them. Per germline, CDR1 GTSNPN and CDR2 SVGIG (reference sequence). This CDR3 has 13 amino acids. CDR3 nucleotides: TGTGCCTGGAGTGGGCCAGGGGAGGGCGAGCAGTACTTC. This translates into CAWSGPGEGEQYF.

This chain joins TRBV18 and TRBJ2-1, with 10 bases fitting TRBD2. Germline CDR1 is KGHSH and CDR2 is LQKENI. The V gene end was trimmed by 1 base and the J gene end by 7 bases; junction bases not matched to a gene: 10. The CDR3 loop spans 17 amino acids. Here the CDR3 DNA reads TGTGCCAGCTCACCACGTCCCCTAGCGGGAGAGGAGAATGAGCAGTTCTTC. It specifies CASSPRPLAGEENEQFF.

The chain has TRBV29-1 and TRBJ2-2, with D possibly matching TRBD1 (6 bases). V lost 4 bases, J lost 3 bases, and 12 bases lay in between. CDR1 is SQVTM and CDR2 is ANQGSEA in the germline V gene. The CDR3 loop spans 14 amino acids. CDR3 nucleotides: TGCAGCGTTGTGGGACACCCGGACACCGGGGAGCTGTTTTTT. Protein sequence: CSVVGHPDTGELFF.

The chain carries TRBV5-1 and TRBJ2-2, with TRBD1 as a possible D gene (6 bases). The germline gives CDR1 SGHRS, CDR2 YFSETQ. V shed 4 bases and J shed 4 bases, with 8 bases lying between them. CDR3 length: 13 amino acids. CDR3 nucleotide sequence: TGCGCCAGCAGCCAGGGGCCCACCGGGGAGCTGTTTTTT. Its protein is CASSQGPTGELFF. Based on the CDR3 plus reference TRBV5-1 and TRBJ2-2, the full variable domain is KAGVTQTPRYLIKTRGQQVTLSCSPISGHRSVSWYQQTPGQGLQFLFEYFSETQRNKGNFPGRFSGRQFSNSRSEMNVSTLELGDSALYLCASSQGPTGELFFGEGSRLTVL.

The chain joins TRBV21-1 to TRBJ2-1. TRBV21-1 counts as a pseudogene. The CDR3 covers 12 residues. In DNA, the CDR3 is TGTGCCAGCAGCAAAAGACAACTAAAGCAGTTCTTC. Its protein is CASSKRQLKQFF.

The rearrangement links TRBV7-8 to TRBJ1-1; D uncertain. Germline CDR1 and CDR2: SGHVS and FQNEAQ. Trimming shortened V by 1 base and J by 5 bases, and 11 bases separated the two germline ends. The CDR3 is made up of 14 amino acids. For the CDR3, the DNA is TGTGCCAGCAGCTTAGTCCACGGCGGGACTGAAGCTTTCTTT. Protein product: CASSLVHGGTEAFF.

This sequence joins TRBV11-2 and TRBJ1-2; D possibly corresponds to TRBD1 (6 bases). This CDR3 region has 16 residues. Trimming left V 4 bases short and J 4 bases short, with 19 bases between. CDR1 and CDR2 from the germline V gene are SGHAT and FQNNGV. The CDR3 coding sequence is TGTGCCAGCAGCTCCCTGCAGGGGATGGGTGGCTATGGCTACACCTTC. Translated: CASSSLQGMGGYGYTF.

In regard to this clone: The same CDR3 also results from other DNA sequences found in this sample. The V call is TRBV18, the J call TRBJ2-7; D remains ambiguous. V was trimmed by 3 bases and J by 0 bases, leaving 6 bases between them. CDR1 KGHSH and CDR2 LQKENI come from the germline V gene. CDR3 length equals 13 residues. The CDR3 DNA follows: TGTGCCAGCTCACCCGACAACTCCTACGAGCAGTACTTC. Protein product: CASSPDNSYEQYF. Variable domain in full (rest from reference TRBV18 and TRBJ2-7): NAGVMQNPRHLVRRRGQEARLRCSPMKGHSHVYWYRQLPEEGLKFMVYLQKENIIDESGMPKERFSAEFPKEGPSILRIQQVVRGDSAAYFCASSPDNSYEQYFGPGTRLTVT.

The chain has TRBV4-1 and TRBJ2-3, with unresolved D. The germline gives CDR1 MGHRA, CDR2 YSYEKL. The CDR3 consists of 17 residues. Trimming shortened V by 1 base and J by 1 base, and 15 bases separated the two germline ends. CDR3 sequence reads: CASSQATPSHRTDTQYF. The CDR3 DNA is TGCGCCAGCAGCCAAGCGACACCCAGTCACCGCACAGATACGCAGTATTTT.

V gene TRBV6-5 combines with J gene TRBJ1-2; 8 nucleotides align to TRBD1. CDR3 size: 15 residues. V lost 5 bases and J lost 1; bases outside the gene matches: 6. Looked up from germline, CDR1 is MNHEY and CDR2 is SVGAGI. In DNA, the CDR3 is TGTGCCAGCAGTACTCGACAGGGGATTAACTATGGCTACACCTTC. Translating it yields CASSTRQGINYGYTF.

The J gene is TRBJ2-1, the V gene TRBV4-1, with D possibly called TRBD1 or TRBD2 (5 bases each). Germline values: CDR1 MGHRA, CDR2 YSYEKL. There are 14 residues in the CDR3. Trimming pared 4 bases from V and 12 bases from J, leaving 19 bases between. The CDR3 DNA follows: TGCGCCAGCAGCCGCGGACCGGGAACCCAGGGGCAGTTCTTC. It specifies CASSRGPGTQGQFF.